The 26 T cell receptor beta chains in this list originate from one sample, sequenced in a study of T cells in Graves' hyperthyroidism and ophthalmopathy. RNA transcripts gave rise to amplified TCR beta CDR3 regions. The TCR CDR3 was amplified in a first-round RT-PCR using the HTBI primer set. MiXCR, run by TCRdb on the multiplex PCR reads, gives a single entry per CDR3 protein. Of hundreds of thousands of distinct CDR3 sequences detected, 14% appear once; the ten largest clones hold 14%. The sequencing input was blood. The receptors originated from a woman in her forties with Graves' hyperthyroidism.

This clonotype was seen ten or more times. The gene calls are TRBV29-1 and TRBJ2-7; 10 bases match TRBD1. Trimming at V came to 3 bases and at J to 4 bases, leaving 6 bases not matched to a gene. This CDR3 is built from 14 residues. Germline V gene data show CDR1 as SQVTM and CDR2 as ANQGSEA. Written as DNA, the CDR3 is TGCAGCGTTGATTTGATGGGACAGGGGTACGAGCAGTACTTC. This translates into CSVDLMGQGYEQYF.

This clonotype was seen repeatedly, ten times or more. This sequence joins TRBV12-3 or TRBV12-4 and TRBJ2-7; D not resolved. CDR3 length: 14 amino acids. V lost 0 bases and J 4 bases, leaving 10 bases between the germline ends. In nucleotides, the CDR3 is TGTGCCAGCAGTTTAGCGATAACCTTGTACGAGCAGTACTTC. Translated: CASSLAITLYEQYF.

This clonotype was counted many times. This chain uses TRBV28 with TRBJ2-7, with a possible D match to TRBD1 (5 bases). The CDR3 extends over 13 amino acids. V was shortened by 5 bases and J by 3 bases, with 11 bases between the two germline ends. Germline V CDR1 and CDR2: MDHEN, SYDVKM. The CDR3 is CASSNGADYEQYF. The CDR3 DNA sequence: TGTGCCAGCAGTAATGGGGCAGACTACGAGCAGTACTTC.

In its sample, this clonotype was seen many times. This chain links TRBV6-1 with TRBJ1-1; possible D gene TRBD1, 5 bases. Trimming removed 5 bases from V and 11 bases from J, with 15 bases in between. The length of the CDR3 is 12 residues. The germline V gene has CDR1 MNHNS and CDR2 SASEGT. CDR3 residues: CASSQDTRRAFF. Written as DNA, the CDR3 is TGTGCCAGCAGTCAGGACACGCGACGGGCTTTCTTT.

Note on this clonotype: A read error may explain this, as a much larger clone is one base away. CDR3 amino acids: CASMGYEQYF. CDR3 DNA: TGTGCCAGCATGGGTTACGAGCAGTACTTC. The rearrangement links TRBV2 to TRBJ2-7; D remains unclear. The length of the CDR3 is 10 residues. V lost 7 bases, J lost 4 bases, and 5 bases lay in between. Germline values: CDR1 SNHLY, CDR2 FYNNEI. Full variable domain (outside the CDR3, taken from reference TRBV2 and TRBJ2-7): EPEVTQTPSHQVTQMGQEVILRCVPISNHLYFYWYRQILGQKVEFLVSFYNNEISEKSEIFDDQFSVERPDGSNFTLKIRSTKLEDSAMYFCASMGYEQYFGPGTRLTVT.

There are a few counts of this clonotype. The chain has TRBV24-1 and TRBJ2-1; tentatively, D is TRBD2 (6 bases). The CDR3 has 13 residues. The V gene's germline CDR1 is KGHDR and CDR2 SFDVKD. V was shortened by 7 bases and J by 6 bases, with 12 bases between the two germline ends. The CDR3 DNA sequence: TGTGCCACCAGGGGTAGCGGTAGCAATGAGCAGTTCTTC. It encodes CATRGSGSNEQFF.

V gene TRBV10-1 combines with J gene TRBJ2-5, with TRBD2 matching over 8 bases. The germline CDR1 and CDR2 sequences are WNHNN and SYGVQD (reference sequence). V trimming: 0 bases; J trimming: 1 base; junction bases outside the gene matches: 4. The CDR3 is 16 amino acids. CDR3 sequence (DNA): TGCGCCAGCAGTGAGTCGCCTAGCGGGTCCCAAGAGACCCAGTACTTC. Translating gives CASSESPSGSQETQYF.

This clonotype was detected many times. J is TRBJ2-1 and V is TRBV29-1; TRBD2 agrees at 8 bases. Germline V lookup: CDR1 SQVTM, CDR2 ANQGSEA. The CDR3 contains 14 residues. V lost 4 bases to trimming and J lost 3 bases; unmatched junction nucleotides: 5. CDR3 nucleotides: TGCAGCGTTGTAACTAGCGGCAACTACAATGAGCAGTTCTTC. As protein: CSVVTSGNYNEQFF.

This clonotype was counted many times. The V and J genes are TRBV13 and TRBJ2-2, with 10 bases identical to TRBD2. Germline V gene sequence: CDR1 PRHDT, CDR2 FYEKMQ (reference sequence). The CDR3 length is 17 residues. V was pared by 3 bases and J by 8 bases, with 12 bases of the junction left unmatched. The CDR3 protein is CASSFTRSSGRRGELFF. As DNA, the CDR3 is TGTGCCAGCAGCTTTACCAGGTCTAGCGGGAGAAGAGGGGAGCTGTTTTTT.

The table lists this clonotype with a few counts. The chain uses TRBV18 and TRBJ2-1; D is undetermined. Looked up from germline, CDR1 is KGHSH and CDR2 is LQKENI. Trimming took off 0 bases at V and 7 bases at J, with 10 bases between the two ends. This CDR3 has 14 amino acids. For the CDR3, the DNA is TGTGCCAGCTCACCACCGCTCCAGAATAATGAGCAGTTCTTC. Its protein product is CASSPPLQNNEQFF.

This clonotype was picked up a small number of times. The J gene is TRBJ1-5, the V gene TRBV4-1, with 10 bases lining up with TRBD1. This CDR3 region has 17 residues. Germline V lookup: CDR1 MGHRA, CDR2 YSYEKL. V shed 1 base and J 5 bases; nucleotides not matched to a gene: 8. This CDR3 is CASSQVGQGVTHQPQHF. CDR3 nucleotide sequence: TGCGCCAGCAGCCAAGTTGGACAGGGGGTGACCCATCAGCCCCAGCATTTT.

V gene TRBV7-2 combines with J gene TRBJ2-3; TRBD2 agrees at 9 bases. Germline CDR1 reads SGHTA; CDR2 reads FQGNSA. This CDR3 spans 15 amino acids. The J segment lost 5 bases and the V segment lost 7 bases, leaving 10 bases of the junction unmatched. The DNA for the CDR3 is TGTGCCAGCAAAAGGAGTAGCGGGAGTAGAGATACGCAGTATTTT. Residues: CASKRSSGSRDTQYF.

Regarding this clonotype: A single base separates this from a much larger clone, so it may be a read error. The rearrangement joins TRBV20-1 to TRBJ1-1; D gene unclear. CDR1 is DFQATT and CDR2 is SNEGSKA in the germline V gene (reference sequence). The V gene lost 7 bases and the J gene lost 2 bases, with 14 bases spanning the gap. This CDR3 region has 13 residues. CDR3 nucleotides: TGCAGTGTCAGAGAGCCACTAAACACTGAAGCTTTCTTT. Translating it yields CSVREPLNTEAFF.

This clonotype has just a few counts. The CDR3 here is CSAPGVATSSYNEQFF. For the CDR3, the DNA is TGCAGTGCCCCCGGGGTAGCGACGAGCTCCTACAATGAGCAGTTCTTC. This chain joins TRBV20-1 and TRBJ2-1; TRBD2 might be the D (5 bases). In germline, CDR1 is DFQATT, CDR2 SNEGSKA (reference sequence). Trimming left V 6 bases short and J 0 bases short, with 18 bases between. The CDR3 is 16 amino acids.

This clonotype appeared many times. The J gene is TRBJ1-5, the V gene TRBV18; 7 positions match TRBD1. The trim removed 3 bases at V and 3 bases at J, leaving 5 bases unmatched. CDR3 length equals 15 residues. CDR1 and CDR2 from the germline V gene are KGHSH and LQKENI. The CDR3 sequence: CASSPGQINNQPQHF. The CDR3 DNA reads TGTGCCAGCTCACCGGGACAGATAAACAATCAGCCCCAGCATTTT. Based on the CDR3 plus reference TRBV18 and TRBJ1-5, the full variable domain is NAGVMQNPRHLVRRRGQEARLRCSPMKGHSHVYWYRQLPEEGLKFMVYLQKENIIDESGMPKERFSAEFPKEGPSILRIQQVVRGDSAAYFCASSPGQINNQPQHFGDGTRLSIL.

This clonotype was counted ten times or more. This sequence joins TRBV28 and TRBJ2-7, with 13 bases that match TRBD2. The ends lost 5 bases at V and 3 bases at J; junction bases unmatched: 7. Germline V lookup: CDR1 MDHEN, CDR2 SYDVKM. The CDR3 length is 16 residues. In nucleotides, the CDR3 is TGTGCCAGCAGTCTGTCAGGACTAGCGGGAGTCTACGAGCAGTACTTC. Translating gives CASSLSGLAGVYEQYF. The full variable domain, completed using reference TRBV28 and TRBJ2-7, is DVKVTQSSRYLVKRTGEKVFLECVQDMDHENMFWYRQDPGLGLRLIYFSYDVKMKEKGDIPEGYSVSREKKERFSLILESASTNQTSMYLCASSLSGLAGVYEQYFGPGTRLTVT.

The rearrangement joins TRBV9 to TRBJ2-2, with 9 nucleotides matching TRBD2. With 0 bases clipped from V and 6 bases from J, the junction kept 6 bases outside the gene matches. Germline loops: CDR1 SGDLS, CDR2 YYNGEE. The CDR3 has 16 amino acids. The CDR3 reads CASSVDPSGISGELFF. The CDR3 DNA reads TGTGCCAGCAGCGTAGATCCTAGCGGGATCTCCGGGGAGCTGTTTTTT.

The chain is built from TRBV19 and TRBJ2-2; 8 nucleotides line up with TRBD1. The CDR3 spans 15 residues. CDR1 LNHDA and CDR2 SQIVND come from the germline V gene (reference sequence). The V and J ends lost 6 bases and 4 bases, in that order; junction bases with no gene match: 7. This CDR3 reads CASREGQGRTGELFF. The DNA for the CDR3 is TGTGCCAGTAGGGAAGGACAGGGACGCACCGGGGAGCTGTTTTTT.

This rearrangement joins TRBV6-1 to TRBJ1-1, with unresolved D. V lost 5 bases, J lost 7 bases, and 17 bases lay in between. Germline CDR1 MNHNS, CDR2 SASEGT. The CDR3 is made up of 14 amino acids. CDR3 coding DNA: TGTGCCAGCAGTCCGATGGGTTCCACAGATGAAGCTTTCTTT. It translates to CASSPMGSTDEAFF.

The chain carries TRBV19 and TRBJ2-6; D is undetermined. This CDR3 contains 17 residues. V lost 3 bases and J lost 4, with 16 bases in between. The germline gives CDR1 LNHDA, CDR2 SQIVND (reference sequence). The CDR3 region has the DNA TGTGCCAGTAGTATCGTTGGGTTTTCGAGGGGGGCCAACGTCCTGACTTTC. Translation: CASSIVGFSRGANVLTF.

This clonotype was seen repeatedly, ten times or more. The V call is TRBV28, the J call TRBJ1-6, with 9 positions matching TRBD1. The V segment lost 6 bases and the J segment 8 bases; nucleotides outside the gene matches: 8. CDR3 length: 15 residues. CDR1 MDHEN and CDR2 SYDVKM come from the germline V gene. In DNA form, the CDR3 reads TGTGCCAGCAGCTCTTCGGGGACAGGGCATTCACCCCTCCACTTT. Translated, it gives CASSSSGTGHSPLHF.

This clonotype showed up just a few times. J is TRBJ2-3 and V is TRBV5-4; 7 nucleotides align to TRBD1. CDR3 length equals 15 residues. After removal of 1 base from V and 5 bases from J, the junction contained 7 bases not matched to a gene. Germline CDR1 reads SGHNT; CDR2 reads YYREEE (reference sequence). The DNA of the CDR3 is TGTGCCAGCAGCTTGTTGACAGGGAATGTAGATACGCAGTATTTT. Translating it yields CASSLLTGNVDTQYF.

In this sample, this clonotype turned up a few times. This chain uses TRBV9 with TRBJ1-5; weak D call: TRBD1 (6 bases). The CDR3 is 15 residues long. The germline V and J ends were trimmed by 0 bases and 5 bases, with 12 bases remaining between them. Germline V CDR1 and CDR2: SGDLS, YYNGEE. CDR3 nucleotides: TGTGCCAGCAGCGTAGGAGGGGGTGTGGATCAGCCCCAGCATTTT. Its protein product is CASSVGGGVDQPQHF.

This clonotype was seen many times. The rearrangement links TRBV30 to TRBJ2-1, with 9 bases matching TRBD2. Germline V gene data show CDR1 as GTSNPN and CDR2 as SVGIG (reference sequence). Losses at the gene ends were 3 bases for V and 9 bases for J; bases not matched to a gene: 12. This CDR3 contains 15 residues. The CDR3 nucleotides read TGTGCCTGGAGCTTAGGCGGGAGGGTGGCGAGTGAGCAGTTCTTC. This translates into CAWSLGGRVASEQFF.

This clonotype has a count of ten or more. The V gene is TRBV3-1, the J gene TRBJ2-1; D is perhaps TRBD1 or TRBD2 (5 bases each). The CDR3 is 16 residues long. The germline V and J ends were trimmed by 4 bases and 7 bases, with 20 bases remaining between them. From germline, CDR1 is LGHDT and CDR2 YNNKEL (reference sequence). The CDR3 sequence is CASSPAGTTWINEQFF. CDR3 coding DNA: TGTGCCAGCAGCCCGGCCGGGACCACGTGGATAAATGAGCAGTTCTTC.

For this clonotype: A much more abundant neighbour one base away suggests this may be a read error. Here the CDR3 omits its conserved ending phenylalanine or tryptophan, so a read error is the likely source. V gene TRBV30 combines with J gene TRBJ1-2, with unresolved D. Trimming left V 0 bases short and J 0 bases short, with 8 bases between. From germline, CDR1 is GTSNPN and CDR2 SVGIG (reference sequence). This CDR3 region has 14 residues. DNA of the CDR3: TGTGCCTGGAGTGTATTGGCCCCTAACTATGGCTACACCTTA. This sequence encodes CAWSVLAPNYGYTL.